This T cell receptor beta chain derives from a study of blood T cell repertoires in COVID-19. For the study at large: Italy, Spain and the United States were the sources of the convalescent and acute COVID-19 samples. PBMCs, B-cell-depleted T cells, or T cells were the source of the cDNA or gDNA that made up the material.

The authors' processing: The assay estimated nucleated cells by amplifying reference gene primers. The table came from immunoSEQ multiplex PCR; TCRdb's copy has only in-frame clones and leaves some out. V and J calls plus clone size are reproduced from that table; the DNA served to infer D and trimming. The data show tens of thousands of clones, about four fifths seen once. In germline, CDR1 is SGHNT, CDR2 YENEEA. The CDR3 contains 12 residues. The ends were cut back, 5 bases at V and 5 bases at J, with 7 bases in the middle. The sequenced sample was peripheral blood. The sequence derives from a human donor in a cohort sampled during active COVID-19. This sequence joins TRBV11-3 and TRBJ2-1; a weak D match, TRBD2 (5 bases). The CDR3 loop is CASSRGDNEQFF. The DNA of the CDR3 is TGTGCCAGCAGCCGGGGTGACAATGAGCAGTTCTTC.